The present T cell receptor beta chain was sequenced within a study of cytomegalovirus exposure and HLA in healthy donors. General study findings and limits: In a later analysis, productive TCRs from donors in an Asian-associated ancestry cluster reportedly carried fewer N-insertions than the cohort mean. TCR beta sequences numbering fewer than 20,000 were associated with HLA alleles at 0.05 false discovery rate in a later analysis. Equally common other TCR beta chains were less clonally expanded than HLA-associated ones, a later analysis found.

The study ran its PCR with 60 Vbeta and 13 Jbeta primers. Measured with immunoSEQ multiplex PCR; TCRdb has only the in-frame clones, and not every one. The sample comprises some 130,000 clones, around 63% of which are singletons, and approximately 1.6% rests with the top ten. As for this clone: The antigen is unknown.

Donors were ostensibly healthy at sampling, although undocumented immune exposures were probable. This CDR3 is 14 amino acids long. V was shortened by 0 bases and J by 6 bases, with 12 bases between the two germline ends. Per the germline V gene, CDR1 is SGHAT and CDR2 is FQNNGV. The sequencing sample was made of PBMCs. The clonotype was recovered from a human donor in good health. V and J are TRBV11-2 and TRBJ2-7, with D perhaps TRBD1 (6 bases). The CDR3 nucleotides are TGTGCCAGCAGCTTAGAGTGGGGGCGCCGCGAGCAGTACTTC. Protein product: CASSLEWGRREQYF. Full variable domain (remainder filled in from reference TRBV11-2 and TRBJ2-7): EAGVAQSPRYKIIEKRQSVAFWCNPISGHATLYWYQQILGQGPKLLIQFQNNGVVDDSQLPKDRFSAERLKGVDSTLKIQPAKLEDSAVYLCASSLEWGRREQYFGPGTRLTVT.